These 23 T cell receptor beta chains were sequenced from one sample in a study of T cells after posttransplantation cyclophosphamide. Here immunoSEQ multiplex PCR was the method, and the copy in TCRdb shows in-frame clones only, minus some. The data show 30,000 to 35,000 clones, with none appearing a single time. The specimen sequenced was PBMCs. The receptors stem from a woman in her fifties or sixties in good health and a related stem cell transplant donor.

Ten or more counts support this clone. This rearrangement joins TRBV5-1 to TRBJ1-2, with D perhaps matching TRBD1 (5 bases). The ends were cut back, 4 bases at V and 8 bases at J, with 9 bases in the middle. There are 11 residues in the CDR3. Germline V gene data show CDR1 as SGHRS and CDR2 as YFSETQ. This CDR3 is CASSGAYGYTF. In nucleotides, the CDR3 is TGCGCCAGCAGCGGGGCATACGGCTACACCTTC.

This clone was observed many times. V is TRBV11-1 and J is TRBJ1-1; D gene ambiguous. V shed 7 bases and J shed 1 base, with 13 bases lying between them. The CDR3 sequence is 14 residues long. Germline-derived CDR1 and CDR2 are SGHAT and FQDESV (reference sequence). The CDR3 reads CASIGSESNTEAFF. The CDR3 nucleotides read TGTGCCAGCATCGGGTCCGAATCGAACACTGAAGCTTTCTTT.

The CDR3 here is CASKTSGSSYEQYF. CDR3 DNA sequence: TGTGCCAGCAAAACTAGCGGGAGCTCCTACGAGCAGTACTTC. V usage is TRBV6-1 and J usage is TRBJ2-7, with TRBD2 identical over 11 bases. In germline, CDR1 is MNHNS, CDR2 SASEGT. The ends lost 7 bases at V and 0 bases at J; junction bases unmatched: 2. The CDR3 totals 14 residues.

This clone was counted ten times or more. The V call is TRBV9, the J call TRBJ2-1, with D uncertain. The V gene lost 0 bases and the J gene lost 10 bases, with 14 bases spanning the gap. Germline V lookup: CDR1 SGDLS, CDR2 YYNGEE. CDR3 size: 14 residues. The CDR3 region is CASSVALYGPEQFF. CDR3 DNA sequence: TGTGCCAGCAGCGTAGCCCTCTACGGTCCGGAGCAGTTCTTC.

This clone was detected many times. CDR3 bases: TGTGCCAGCAGTGACCTCATAAGGGACATTCAGTACTTC. It codes for CASSDLIRDIQYF. V and J are TRBV2 and TRBJ2-4; D call uncertain. Germline-derived CDR1 and CDR2 are SNHLY and FYNNEI. The V and J ends lost 3 bases and 8 bases respectively, with 11 bases between them. This CDR3 contains 13 residues.

This clone has only a few counts. V is TRBV7-8 and J is TRBJ1-1; TRBD1 agrees at 7 bases. Germline V lookup: CDR1 SGHVS, CDR2 FQNEAQ. Unmatched junction bases numbered 4, after V lost 4 bases and J lost 8 bases. The CDR3 consists of 12 residues. The CDR3 sequence: CASSSLDREAFF. In DNA form, the CDR3 reads TGTGCCAGCAGCTCATTGGACAGGGAAGCTTTCTTT.

A few counts support this clone. The chain uses TRBV30 and TRBJ2-3; 11 nucleotides align to TRBD2. Germline V gives CDR1 GTSNPN, CDR2 SVGIG (reference sequence). With 3 bases clipped from V and 3 bases from J, the junction kept 2 bases outside the gene matches. The CDR3 extends over 14 amino acids. Here the CDR3 DNA reads TGTGCCTGGAGGACTAGCGGGACAACAGATACGCAGTATTTT. Translation gives CAWRTSGTTDTQYF.

This clone was recorded many times. The chain recombines TRBV5-1 with TRBJ2-7, with D possibly TRBD2 on 6 matching bases. The germline V gene has CDR1 SGHRS and CDR2 YFSETQ. This CDR3 region has 13 residues. V lost 4 bases and J 7 bases, leaving 15 bases between the germline ends. The chain's CDR3 is CASSGGPGEEQYF. CDR3 coding DNA: TGCGCCAGCAGCGGGGGACCGGGGGAGGAGCAGTACTTC.

This clone has a handful of counts. This chain connects TRBV12-3 or TRBV12-4 to TRBJ1-1, with D possibly being TRBD1 (5 bases). Deletions cut 10 bases from V and 6 bases from J, with 18 bases between. This CDR3 has 13 residues. For the CDR3, the DNA is TGTGCCACCGTTGGTGCGGGGGGGGCTGAAGCTTTCTTT. Protein: CATVGAGGAEAFF.

There are many counts of this clone. CDR3 bases: TGCGCCAGCAGCTTGGAGAGCTCGGGCACTGAAGCTTTCTTT. Its translation is CASSLESSGTEAFF. The gene calls are TRBV5-1 and TRBJ1-1; unclear D gene. The CDR3 has 14 residues. Germline V gene lookup returns CDR1 SGHRS and CDR2 YFSETQ. V was pared by 0 bases and J by 4 bases, with 10 bases between. Complete variable domain (other parts from reference TRBV5-1 and TRBJ1-1): KAGVTQTPRYLIKTRGQQVTLSCSPISGHRSVSWYQQTPGQGLQFLFEYFSETQRNKGNFPGRFSGRQFSNSRSEMNVSTLELGDSALYLCASSLESSGTEAFFGQGTRLTVV.

This clone was seen at least ten times. V and J are TRBV2 and TRBJ1-4; weak D call: TRBD1 (6 bases). The CDR3 totals 14 residues. Germline V lookup: CDR1 SNHLY, CDR2 FYNNEI. The V gene lost 0 bases and the J gene lost 7 bases, with 9 bases spanning the gap. CDR3 in DNA: TGTGCCAGCAGTGAAGCACAACAGGGTGAAAAACTGTTTTTT. This sequence encodes CASSEAQQGEKLFF.

A few counts support this clone. The chain combines TRBV6-1 with TRBJ2-5, with D possibly TRBD2 on 6 matching bases. The CDR3 loop spans 15 amino acids. Between the trimmed V and J ends, which lost 6 bases and 2 bases, there was a span of 16 bases. Germline CDR1 and CDR2: MNHNS and SASEGT. CDR3: CASRRSGERQETQYF. The DNA of the CDR3 is TGTGCCAGCAGACGCTCGGGGGAACGGCAAGAGACCCAGTACTTC.

This clone was observed many times. The CDR3 coding sequence is TGTGCCAGCAGCCCCTATGGACTAGCGATAAATGAGCAGTTCTTC. Translated, it gives CASSPYGLAINEQFF. The gene calls are TRBV7-3 and TRBJ2-1; TRBD2 agrees at 9 bases. Germline assignment: CDR1 SGHTA and CDR2 FQGTGA. Unmatched junction bases numbered 9, after V lost 5 bases and J lost 7 bases. The CDR3 is made up of 15 amino acids.

In its sample, this clone was seen many times. This sequence joins TRBV4-3 and TRBJ2-5; D is uncertain. This CDR3 is 15 amino acids long. V gave up 0 bases and J gave up 7 bases, with 15 bases separating them. From germline, CDR1 is LGHNA and CDR2 YSLEER. The DNA of the CDR3 is TGCGCCAGCAGCCAAGATTCCCATATTCAGAGGACCCAGTACTTC. Protein sequence: CASSQDSHIQRTQYF.

This clone showed up many times. V is TRBV6-5 and J is TRBJ2-7, with 10 bases fitting TRBD1. V shed 1 base and J 3 bases; nucleotides not matched to a gene: 3. This CDR3 comprises 15 residues. Germline CDR1 is MNHEY and CDR2 is SVGAGI. The CDR3 sequence: CASSYLGQGFYEQYF. For the CDR3, the DNA is TGTGCCAGCAGTTACTTGGGACAGGGGTTCTACGAGCAGTACTTC.

This clone was detected many times. The chain carries TRBV5-1 and TRBJ2-1; 7 bases are a match to TRBD1. The CDR3 is 16 amino acids. Germline loops: CDR1 SGHRS, CDR2 YFSETQ. V dropped 4 bases and J dropped 2; count of bases not matched to a gene: 9. The CDR3 nucleotides are TGCGCCAGCAGCCCCAACCCCGGACAGGCCTACAATGAGCAGTTCTTC. It encodes CASSPNPGQAYNEQFF.

This clone has ten or more counts. The chain links TRBV28 to TRBJ2-1; TRBD1 matches at 10 bases. CDR1 is MDHEN, CDR2 SYDVKM, per germline. CDR3 length: 15 amino acids. J was trimmed by 8 bases and V by 5 bases; bases with no gene match: 9. The CDR3 sequence: CASSQTGGAGDEQFF. The CDR3 nucleotides read TGTGCCAGCAGTCAGACAGGGGGCGCCGGCGATGAGCAGTTCTTC.

DNA of the CDR3: TGTGCCAGCAGCTATAGACCGGGGAATCAGCCCCAGCATTTT. Translation: CASSYRPGNQPQHF. V gene TRBV11-2 combines with J gene TRBJ1-5; D call uncertain. V was cut by 4 bases and J by 4 bases, with 11 bases left in between. The CDR3 spans 14 residues. The V gene's germline CDR1 is SGHAT and CDR2 FQNNGV.

This clone was seen many times. This chain uses TRBV7-2 with TRBJ2-3, with D maybe TRBD1 (5 bases). Germline loops: CDR1 SGHTA, CDR2 FQGNSA. The V gene lost 7 bases and the J gene lost 2 bases, with 13 bases spanning the gap. This CDR3 spans 14 amino acids. The chain's CDR3 is CASILDSFTDTQYF. CDR3 nucleotides: TGTGCCAGCATCCTCGACAGTTTCACAGATACGCAGTATTTT.

There are a few counts of this clone. The chain is built from TRBV30 and TRBJ1-1, with D tentatively TRBD1 (5 bases). Per germline, CDR1 GTSNPN and CDR2 SVGIG (reference sequence). The CDR3 runs 14 residues. In DNA, the CDR3 is TGTGCGCGGGGAGGGGAAACTCGTCCGGCCGAAGCTTTCTTT. It encodes CARGGETRPAEAFF. The variable domain in full, completed from reference TRBV30 and TRBJ1-1, reads SQTIHQWPATLVQPVGSPLSLECTVEGTSNPNLYWYRQAAGRGLQLLFYSVGIGQISSEVPQNLSASRPQDRQFILSSKKLLLSDSGFYLCARGGETRPAEAFFGQGTRLTVV.

Ten or more counts support this clone. This chain links TRBV15 with TRBJ2-3; 8 positions match TRBD1. J lost 2 bases, V lost 3 bases, and 4 bases had no gene match. CDR3 length: 15 residues. Germline V gene sequence: CDR1 LNHNV, CDR2 YYDKDF (reference sequence). The CDR3 DNA reads as TGTGCCACCAGCAGGAGACAGGGGCTCACAGATACGCAGTATTTT. This codes for CATSRRQGLTDTQYF.

This clone was found many times. The chain carries TRBV11-2 and TRBJ2-1, with 12 bases lining up with TRBD2. The germline gives CDR1 SGHAT, CDR2 FQNNGV. This CDR3 comprises 14 residues. The V segment lost 10 bases and the J segment 8 bases; nucleotides outside the gene matches: 9. As DNA, the CDR3 is TGTGCCACGTCGGTGACTAGCGGGAGCGATGAGCAGTTCTTC. This gives the protein CATSVTSGSDEQFF.

This clone was found a few times. V gene TRBV7-2 combines with J gene TRBJ1-5; D may be TRBD1 (5 bases). Germline lookup yields CDR1 SGHTA and CDR2 FQGNSA. Trimming took 5 bases from V and 5 from J, leaving 16 bases between them. CDR3 length: 15 residues. The CDR3: CASSPQGIIDQPQHF. CDR3 in DNA: TGTGCCAGCAGCCCGCAGGGAATAATCGATCAGCCCCAGCATTTT.